This entry lists 14 T cell receptor beta chains sequenced from one sample in a study of cytomegalovirus exposure and HLA in healthy donors. PCR used 60 Vbeta primers and 13 Jbeta primers. The protocol was immunoSEQ multiplex PCR, while the TCRdb copy is restricted to in-frame clones and leaves out a portion. Here the sample spans 95,000 or so clones, about 74% being singletons. Input material: PBMCs. The origin of the receptors is a woman aged 45-65 years in good health and CMV-seropositive.

The chain links TRBV23-1 to TRBJ2-5; D possibly corresponds to TRBD2 (6 bases). TRBV23-1 counts as an open reading frame of uncertain function. This CDR3 region has 18 residues. Trimming shortened V by 2 bases and J by 6 bases, and 25 bases separated the two germline ends. CDR3 nucleotide sequence: TGCGCCAGCAGTCAAACCCTACCCCACGGACGGGGCGGGAAGACCCAGTACTTC. Amino acids: CASSQTLPHGRGGKTQYF.

The V and J genes are TRBV6-6 and TRBJ1-3; D gene ambiguous. Trimming shortened V by 7 bases and J by 4 bases, and 11 bases separated the two germline ends. Germline V gene data show CDR1 as MNHNY and CDR2 as SVGAGI (reference sequence). The CDR3 has 13 residues. The CDR3 bases are TGTGCCAGCACTCAGAGGCCCGGAAACACCATATATTTT. Its protein product is CASTQRPGNTIYF.

V and J are TRBV7-2 and TRBJ2-3, with 7 bases aligning to TRBD1. CDR3 length equals 15 residues. Germline values: CDR1 SGHTA, CDR2 FQGNSA. V gave up 4 bases and J gave up 0 bases; unmatched junction bases: 4. In DNA form, the CDR3 reads TGTGCCAGCAGCTCTCCGGGACAGAGCACAGATACGCAGTATTTT. Translation: CASSSPGQSTDTQYF.

The genes are TRBV6-5 and TRBJ2-7; TRBD2 matches 8 bases. The germline V gene has CDR1 MNHEY and CDR2 SVGAGI. The CDR3 runs to 12 residues. V lost 5 bases to trimming and J lost 4 bases; unmatched junction nucleotides: 1. The CDR3 nucleotides are TGTGCCAGCAGTACGGGGGGGTACGAGCAGTACTTC. This sequence encodes CASSTGGYEQYF.

V and J are TRBV10-3 and TRBJ1-1; D unresolved. Germline V gives CDR1 ENHRY, CDR2 SYGVKD. Deletions cut 0 bases from V and 5 bases from J, with 7 bases between. CDR3 length equals 13 residues. The DNA of the CDR3 is TGTGCCATCAGTGAGTCGCGGGGAACTGAAGCTTTCTTT. The encoded protein is CAISESRGTEAFF.

V and J are TRBV7-2 and TRBJ1-5, with 10 bases identical to TRBD1. Trimming at V came to 0 bases and at J to 7 bases, leaving 6 bases not matched to a gene. Germline CDR1 SGHTA, CDR2 FQGNSA. The CDR3 consists of 16 residues. CDR3 loop: CASSLALTGGGQPQHF. The DNA of the CDR3 is TGTGCCAGCAGCTTAGCACTGACAGGGGGCGGACAGCCCCAGCATTTT.

V is TRBV5-1 and J is TRBJ1-2, with D maybe TRBD1 (6 bases). The V end was cut by 7 bases, the J end by 6 bases, with 16 bases between. This CDR3 region has 13 residues. Looked up from germline, CDR1 is SGHRS and CDR2 is YFSETQ. The CDR3 region has the DNA TGCGCCAGCTCTGACCCCACAGGGAATGGCTACACCTTC. Protein: CASSDPTGNGYTF. Looking up the rest from reference TRBV5-1 and TRBJ1-2 gives the full variable domain: KAGVTQTPRYLIKTRGQQVTLSCSPISGHRSVSWYQQTPGQGLQFLFEYFSETQRNKGNFPGRFSGRQFSNSRSEMNVSTLELGDSALYLCASSDPTGNGYTFGSGTRLTVV.

There are a few counts of this clone. The V call is TRBV28, the J call TRBJ2-1; D is unresolved. The CDR3 is made up of 15 amino acids. Germline CDR1 is MDHEN and CDR2 is SYDVKM. Between the trimmed V and J ends, which lost 4 bases and 3 bases, there was a span of 13 bases. CDR3 in amino acids: CASSSAMAGYNEQFF. The CDR3, as DNA: TGTGCCAGCAGTTCTGCCATGGCAGGCTACAATGAGCAGTTCTTC.

The chain recombines TRBV28 with TRBJ1-2, with 7 bases fitting TRBD1. Germline V gene data show CDR1 as MDHEN and CDR2 as SYDVKM. The V and J ends lost 7 bases and 1 base, in that order; junction bases with no gene match: 6. The CDR3 contains 14 residues. The CDR3 sequence is CASIRDSYNYGYTF. The CDR3 DNA reads as TGTGCCAGCATACGGGACAGCTATAACTATGGCTACACCTTC.

The V and J genes are TRBV4-2 and TRBJ1-2, with 8 bases aligning to TRBD1. The CDR3 consists of 16 residues. With 0 bases clipped from V and 4 bases from J, the junction kept 7 bases outside the gene matches. Germline values: CDR1 LGHNA, CDR2 YNFKEQ. CDR3 sequence reads: CASSQETGAASYGYTF. In DNA form, the CDR3 reads TGTGCCAGCAGCCAAGAGACAGGGGCGGCGAGCTATGGCTACACCTTC.

This rearrangement joins TRBV27 to TRBJ2-7; maybe TRBD1 (6 bases). Germline V CDR1 and CDR2: MNHEY, SMNVEV (reference sequence). This CDR3 has 14 residues. V lost 5 bases, J lost 4 bases, and 15 bases lay in between. CDR3 amino acids: CASSPRQVRYEQYF. Written as DNA, the CDR3 is TGTGCCAGCAGTCCCCGACAGGTTCGGTACGAGCAGTACTTC.

This clone was observed a few times. The junction departs from germline at one end; a sequencing error may be responsible. The chain uses TRBV7-9 and TRBJ2-7; TRBD2 might be the D (5 bases). Looked up from germline, CDR1 is SEHNR and CDR2 is FQNEAQ (reference sequence). The CDR3 totals 15 residues. The DNA for the CDR3 is TGTTCCAGCAGCTTAGTTTCGGGGAGCTCCTACGAGCAGTACTTC. As protein: CSSSLVSGSSYEQYF. Full variable domain (missing parts from reference TRBV7-9 and TRBJ2-7): DTGVSQNPRHKITKRGQNVTFRCDPISEHNRLYWYRQTLGQGPEFLTYFQNEAQLEKSRLLSDRFSAERPKGSFSTLEIQRTEQGDSAMYLCSSSLVSGSSYEQYFGPGTRLTVT.

Here the CDR3 DNA reads TGTGCCAGCAGTGTACAGGGTACCAAAAACATTCAGTACTTC. It specifies CASSVQGTKNIQYF. The V call is TRBV6-1, the J call TRBJ2-4, with a weak D call TRBD1 (6 bases). The germline CDR1 and CDR2 sequences are MNHNS and SASEGT. V was pared by 4 bases and J by 2 bases, with 9 bases between. The CDR3 has 14 residues.

The rearrangement uses TRBV7-2 and TRBJ2-7; perhaps TRBD2 as D (6 bases). This CDR3 has 15 residues. Germline V gene lookup returns CDR1 SGHTA and CDR2 FQGNSA. The V end lost 1 base, the J end lost 3 bases, and 13 bases lay between the germline ends. Here the CDR3 reads CASSLVSGESYEQYF. DNA of the CDR3: TGTGCCAGCAGCTTAGTTTCGGGGGAGAGCTACGAGCAGTACTTC.